These 9 T cell receptor beta chains originate from one sample sequenced in a study of Ad26.COV2.S vaccination and SARS-CoV-2 variants. Regarding treatment: 15 to 20 received Ad26.COV2.S at low or high dose, single or two shots; roughly five received placebo; per-sample allocation not given. All samples were drawn on day 63, counting from the first vaccine or placebo injection. Sequencing was performed with immunoSEQ multiplex PCR; in TCRdb, only in-frame clones are kept and a portion is missing. This table has around 300,000 clones, around 90% appearing once. Specimen: peripheral blood, collected in a trial of Ad26.COV2.S vaccine versus placebo. The receptors were sampled from a person between 18 and 60 years old who received the Ad26.COV2.S COVID-19 vaccine or a placebo.

This chain links TRBV18 with TRBJ1-2; possibly TRBD1 for D (6 bases). This CDR3 region has 16 residues. CDR1 is KGHSH, CDR2 LQKENI, per germline. Trimming left V 2 bases short and J 5 bases short, with 18 bases between. CDR3 region: CASSPEMGGSRYGYTF. Written as DNA, the CDR3 is TGTGCCAGCTCACCAGAAATGGGGGGCTCACGGTATGGCTACACCTTC.

The chain recombines TRBV5-5 with TRBJ2-4, with 7 positions matching TRBD1. The CDR3 has 16 residues. The V gene's germline CDR1 is SGHKS and CDR2 YYEKEE (reference sequence). Trimming took 6 bases from V and 5 from J; bases not matched to a gene: 14. In DNA, the CDR3 is TGTGCCAGCACCTTTCTCCAGGGGACAGTACAAAACATTCAGTACTTC. Translation: CASTFLQGTVQNIQYF.

The sample holds a few counts of this clone. At the DNA level, this CDR3 is encoded by other sequences in the same sample as well. The CDR3 sequence is CASRPGQNYGYTF. The DNA of the CDR3 is TGTGCCAGCCGGCCAGGCCAGAACTATGGCTACACCTTC. V is TRBV6-5 and J is TRBJ1-2; D remains ambiguous. V lost 8 bases, J lost 2 bases, and 12 bases lay in between. There are 13 residues in the CDR3. Per the germline V gene, CDR1 is MNHEY and CDR2 is SVGAGI.

V gene TRBV30 combines with J gene TRBJ1-4, with 8 bases identical to TRBD1. This CDR3 has 13 residues. V gave up 3 bases and J gave up 7 bases; unmatched junction bases: 4. Germline lookup yields CDR1 GTSNPN and CDR2 SVGIG (reference sequence). CDR3 bases: TGTGCCTGGAGCCGAGACAGGGGTGAAAAACTGTTTTTT. Protein sequence: CAWSRDRGEKLFF.

The J gene is TRBJ2-7, the V gene TRBV5-4; TRBD1 agrees at 9 bases. The V gene end was trimmed by 4 bases and the J gene end by 6 bases; junction bases not matched to a gene: 14. In germline, CDR1 is SGHNT, CDR2 YYREEE (reference sequence). There are 16 residues in the CDR3. In nucleotides, the CDR3 is TGTGCCAGCAGCACGGGACAGGGAACGATGAGGGTCGAGCAGTACTTC. It is translated as CASSTGQGTMRVEQYF.

This chain connects TRBV9 to TRBJ2-2, with 9 positions matching TRBD2. The length of the CDR3 is 16 residues. The germline CDR1 and CDR2 sequences are SGDLS and YYNGEE. V was pared by 2 bases and J by 2 bases, with 4 bases of the junction left unmatched. In nucleotides, the CDR3 is TGTGCCAGCAGCGTGCTAGCGGGGAGAAACACCGGGGAGCTGTTTTTT. Its protein is CASSVLAGRNTGELFF.

The J gene is TRBJ1-1, the V gene TRBV28, with D possibly TRBD1 on 5 matching bases. The CDR3 is made up of 16 amino acids. Germline V lookup: CDR1 MDHEN, CDR2 SYDVKM. Trimming removed 5 bases from V and 0 bases from J, with 16 bases in between. DNA for the CDR3: TGTGCCAGCAGTCCCGGGACGGAAGGCATGAACACTGAAGCTTTCTTT. Translating it yields CASSPGTEGMNTEAFF.

This chain joins TRBV19 and TRBJ2-1; D is unclear. Germline V gene sequence: CDR1 LNHDA, CDR2 SQIVND (reference sequence). Trimming took off 4 bases at V and 0 bases at J, with 16 bases between the two ends. This CDR3 has 17 amino acids. The CDR3 protein is CASSKPGVTTSYNEQFF. The CDR3 DNA follows: TGTGCCAGTAGTAAACCGGGTGTGACCACCTCCTACAATGAGCAGTTCTTC.

J is TRBJ2-5 and V is TRBV29-1, with a tentative D call TRBD2 (5 bases). This CDR3 contains 13 residues. The V end was cut by 2 bases, the J end by 7 bases, with 14 bases between. Germline CDR1 and CDR2: SQVTM and ANQGSEA. This CDR3 is CSVELARLATQYF. The DNA of the CDR3 is TGCAGCGTTGAACTAGCACGGCTTGCGACCCAGTACTTC.